Below, one TCR beta chain is given with its context. Trimming pared 9 bases from V and 7 bases from J, leaving 15 bases between. The CDR3 runs to 13 residues. These data originate in a study of control samples from healthy donors and cancer patients. The protocol was immunoSEQ multiplex PCR, while the TCRdb copy is restricted to in-frame clones and leaves out a portion. Altogether 75,000 to 80,000 clones are present, around 86% being singletons, with the ten largest covering roughly a tenth. The gene calls are TRBV12-3 or TRBV12-4 and TRBJ1-4; TRBD1 might be the D (6 bases). The sequencing sample was made of PBMCs. This clonotype originated in a woman aged 50 to 60 with colorectal cancer. The CDR3 loop is CASEYRAGEKLFF. As DNA, the CDR3 is TGTGCCAGTGAATACAGGGCCGGTGAAAAACTGTTTTTT.